This record covers a single T cell receptor (beta chain). V dropped 3 bases and J dropped 11 bases, with 14 bases sitting between them. In germline, CDR1 is SNHLY, CDR2 FYNNEI. The CDR3 is 13 amino acids. The source of the sample is a study of blood T cell repertoires in COVID-19. Study as a whole: Some COVID-19 samples were acute and others convalescent; all came from the United States, Italy and Spain. T cells, B-cell-depleted T cells, or PBMCs supplied cDNA or gDNA.

Original data processing: Quantification of nucleated cells was approximated via reference gene primer amplification. Data came from immunoSEQ multiplex PCR; TCRdb stores just in-frame clones and leaves some out. D and trimming were read from the DNA, whereas the V and J calls and clone size are those reported in that table. The data contain roughly 250,000 clones, 80% to 90% of them singletons. Clinical histories supplied by participants themselves formed the basis of cohort assignment. The clonotype originates from a man aged 50 to 59 who had been exposed to COVID-19. This chain uses TRBV2 with TRBJ1-5; tentative D call: TRBD1 (5 bases). What was sequenced was PBMCs or T cells enriched from blood (not recorded which). The CDR3 reads CASSDPLRETQHF. In DNA form, the CDR3 reads TGTGCCAGCAGTGACCCTCTCAGGGAAACCCAGCATTTT.